One T cell receptor beta chain is described in this entry. Its antigen is as yet unknown. The data were taken from a study of cytomegalovirus exposure and HLA in healthy donors. Study details: About 85 million unique TCRs from HLA-typed donors were held in an early release of data. Whole-study results and caveats: Presence/absence analyses assumed roughly uniform sequencing depth across donors. Later work found most CMV-associated TCR beta chains apparently HLA-restricted.

The study ran its PCR with 60 Vbeta and 13 Jbeta primers. Some clones are missing from TCRdb's copy, which holds only in-frame ones; the method was immunoSEQ multiplex PCR. Altogether roughly 120,000 clones are present, approximately 76% being singletons, with the ten largest covering 7.7%. The specimen was PBMCs. The TCR was taken from a woman in her forties or fifties in good health and CMV-seropositive.

The CDR3 nucleotides are TGCGCCAGCAGCTTAGGGGCGGGGGGCCTTACAGATACGCAGTATTTT. Encoded protein: CASSLGAGGLTDTQYF. This chain uses TRBV5-1 with TRBJ2-3; 8 bases are a match to TRBD2. The CDR3 loop spans 16 amino acids. The V and J ends lost 2 bases and 3 bases, in that order; junction bases with no gene match: 8. Per the germline V gene, CDR1 is SGHRS and CDR2 is YFSETQ.